These 9 T cell receptor beta chains originate from one sample sequenced in a study of OX40 agonist ivuxolimab in advanced cancers. The repertoire was sequenced with immunoSEQ multiplex PCR; TCRdb's copy has only in-frame clones and lacks some. Of tens of thousands of clones listed, roughly 94% are singletons. Sequencing was performed on CD4+ or CD8+ T cells sorted from blood, taken in a trial of the OX40 agonist ivuxolimab. These receptors all come from an adult with an advanced solid tumor such as melanoma, head and neck, liver or kidney cancer.

The count of this clone is one. V gene TRBV6-6 combines with J gene TRBJ1-2, with 7 bases lining up with TRBD1. Germline CDR1 and CDR2: MNHNY and SVGAGI (reference sequence). This CDR3 is built from 15 residues. V shed 2 bases and J 5 bases; nucleotides not matched to a gene: 8. This CDR3 reads CASSYATGAPYGYTF. As DNA, the CDR3 is TGTGCCAGCAGTTACGCTACAGGGGCTCCTTATGGCTACACCTTC.

The genes are TRBV9 and TRBJ2-1; 7 positions match TRBD2. Germline V gene sequence: CDR1 SGDLS, CDR2 YYNGEE. V shed 0 bases and J 3 bases; nucleotides not matched to a gene: 6. The CDR3 spans 16 residues. CDR3 sequence reads: CASSVGGGRVYNEQFF. CDR3 DNA: TGTGCCAGCAGCGTAGGCGGTGGGAGGGTCTACAATGAGCAGTTCTTC. Combining the CDR3 with reference TRBV9 and TRBJ2-1 gives the whole variable domain DSGVTQTPKHLITATGQRVTLRCSPRSGDLSVYWYQQSLDQGLQFLIQYYNGEERAKGNILERFSAQQFPDLHSELNLSSLELGDSALYFCASSVGGGRVYNEQFFGPGTRLTVL.

The rearrangement joins TRBV11-2 to TRBJ2-7; D is undetermined. V was cut by 1 base and J by 5 bases, with 12 bases left in between. The CDR3 is made up of 14 amino acids. Germline V gene sequence: CDR1 SGHAT, CDR2 FQNNGV. In DNA form, the CDR3 reads TGTGCCAGCAGCTTAGTTGGACCCGTGGACGAGCAGTACTTC. It specifies CASSLVGPVDEQYF.

This clone was detected once. The chain joins TRBV30 to TRBJ2-5; no clear D gene. In germline, CDR1 is GTSNPN, CDR2 SVGIG (reference sequence). The V end was cut by 0 bases, the J end by 2 bases, with 10 bases between. The CDR3 has 14 residues. CDR3 nucleotides: TGTGCCTGGAGTGTACACCAGAATCAAGAGACCCAGTACTTC. This codes for CAWSVHQNQETQYF.

This chain joins TRBV30 and TRBJ2-5, with D hard to call. The V gene lost 6 bases and the J gene lost 1 base, with 12 bases spanning the gap. Per the germline V gene, CDR1 is GTSNPN and CDR2 is SVGIG (reference sequence). This CDR3 has 13 residues. The CDR3 sequence: CACQRNSQETQYF. CDR3 sequence (DNA): TGTGCCTGCCAACGCAATTCCCAAGAGACCCAGTACTTC.

The chain has TRBV10-3 and TRBJ2-1; weak D call: TRBD2 (5 bases). The CDR3 consists of 13 residues. Germline values: CDR1 ENHRY, CDR2 SYGVKD. Trimming pared 7 bases from V and 3 bases from J, leaving 10 bases between. CDR3 amino acids: CAITEAGYNEQFF. The CDR3 region has the DNA TGTGCCATCACCGAGGCGGGCTACAATGAGCAGTTCTTC.

The chain is built from TRBV6-5 and TRBJ1-5; the match to TRBD1 covers 8 bases. CDR1 and CDR2 from the germline V gene are MNHEY and SVGAGI. The V segment lost 5 bases and the J segment 6 bases; nucleotides outside the gene matches: 6. There are 14 residues in the CDR3. CDR3 sequence (DNA): TGTGCCAGCAGTCTACGGACAGGGCGTCAGCCCCAGCATTTT. It translates to CASSLRTGRQPQHF.

This clone appeared once. The chain carries TRBV7-2 and TRBJ2-1; D is unresolved. This CDR3 region has 13 residues. V was trimmed by 5 bases and J by 4 bases, leaving 9 bases between them. The germline CDR1 and CDR2 sequences are SGHTA and FQGNSA. The CDR3 loop reads CASSNTFYNEQFF. The CDR3 DNA sequence: TGTGCCAGCAGCAACACATTTTACAATGAGCAGTTCTTC.

The rearrangement uses TRBV9 and TRBJ2-2; no firm D call. Trimming stripped 3 bases from V and 2 bases from J, with 2 bases between. The germline V gene has CDR1 SGDLS and CDR2 YYNGEE. The CDR3 is 12 residues long. Written as DNA, the CDR3 is TGTGCCAGCAGCGCAAACACCGGGGAGCTGTTTTTT. The encoded protein is CASSANTGELFF.